Here is one T cell receptor (beta chain) with its context. This record belongs to a study of shared clonotypes between healthy human individuals. CDR1 and CDR2 from the germline V gene are MNHEY and SVGAGI. Trimming took 7 bases from V and 3 from J; bases not matched to a gene: 6. The CDR3 consists of 14 residues. Only in-frame clones appear in the TCRdb table, and some are missing; sequencing was by immunoSEQ multiplex PCR. The sample lists some 2.1 million clones; roughly 94% were seen once. The rearrangement links TRBV6-5 to TRBJ2-3, with 8 bases that match TRBD1. This TCR came from a man younger than 35 in good health. The source material was naive CD4+ T cells sorted from blood. The subset: CD45RA+ positively selected. The DNA for the CDR3 is TGTGCCAGCACTCCACAGGGGGAGACAGATACGCAGTATTTT. Translating gives CASTPQGETDTQYF.